Below, one TCR beta chain is given with its context. As yet, its antigen is unknown. This entry belongs to a study of OX40 agonist ivuxolimab in advanced cancers. Produced via immunoSEQ multiplex PCR; TCRdb's table is partial and in-frame only. The sample lists roughly 20,000 clones; 74% were seen once. Study observations and caveats: Expanded clones belonging to CD8+ T cells outnumbered, on average, those of CD4+.

The germline V gene encodes CDR1 SEHNR and CDR2 FQNEAQ (reference sequence). The CDR3 covers 13 residues. Trimming took 1 base from V and 2 from J, leaving 6 bases between them. The sequenced sample was CD4+ or CD8+ T cells sorted from blood, obtained in a trial of the OX40 agonist ivuxolimab. The sequence was collected from an adult with an advanced solid tumor such as melanoma, head and neck, liver or kidney cancer. V and J are TRBV7-9 and TRBJ2-7; no definite D call. CDR3 protein: CASSLGGTYEQYF. Here the CDR3 DNA reads TGTGCCAGCAGCTTAGGAGGTACCTACGAGCAGTACTTC.